The 18 T cell receptor beta chains given below trace back to one sample, sequenced in a study of read filtering for tumor transcriptome and immune sequencing (TCRdb year 2020). Sequencing took place on an Illumina HiSeq 4000. Starting from 350 to 450 ng RNA, TCR libraries were constructed with the Immunoverse kit using molecular barcoded adaptors that cover the alpha/delta and beta/gamma chains. In-frame beta chains were kept once TCRdb had trimmed the public reads at Q25 with fastp and called clones with MiXCR. Rows are unified per CDR3 protein, each entry keeping the most common DNA and genes. In all, the sample holds over 45,000 distinct CDR3 sequences, and 20% to 25% of those were seen once. The biggest ten clones account for about a sixth of the sample. The sequencing sample was made of a population of CD138-negative cells sorted from bone marrow. The sample's cell subset or site, from its label and the paper: bone marrow mononuclear cells depleted of CD138+ plasma/myeloma cells by negative magnetic selection. The receptors shown here come from a donor at least 40 years old with multiple myeloma.

About this clonotype: A much larger clonotype is one base distant, so this may be a read error. This chain connects TRBV20-1 to TRBJ2-7; 8 positions agree with TRBD1. V shed 5 bases, J shed 0 bases, and the junction held 6 bases outside the gene matches. Per germline, CDR1 DFQATT and CDR2 SNEGSKA (reference sequence). There are 14 residues in the CDR3. The DNA for the CDR3 is TGCAGTGCTTGGGACAGGCTAAGCTCCTACGAGCAGTACTTC. Translated: CSAWDRLSSYEQYF.

Concerning this clonotype: This may come from a read error, since a much larger clone is one base off. Here the CDR3 reads CASSLEGCQETQYF. The CDR3 DNA reads TGCGCCAGCAGCTTGGAAGGGTGCCAAGAGACCCAGTACTTC. The chain carries TRBV5-1 and TRBJ2-5; D remains unclear. From germline, CDR1 is SGHRS and CDR2 YFSETQ. This CDR3 has 14 amino acids. The ends were cut back, 0 bases at V and 1 base at J, with 7 bases in the middle.

In regard to this clonotype: This sequence may be a read error, since a much larger clone differs from it by one base. This chain connects TRBV5-1 to TRBJ2-1; 9 bases agree with TRBD1. The CDR3 loop spans 16 amino acids. The germline CDR1 and CDR2 sequences are SGHRS and YFSETQ. CDR3 DNA sequence: TGCGCCAGCAGTCCAATGGGACAGGGTCCCTACAATGAGCGGTTCTTC. The encoded protein is CASSPMGQGPYNERFF.

This clonotype was counted ten times or more. The chain has TRBV25-1 and TRBJ1-6, with TRBD1 as a possible D gene (6 bases). This CDR3 region has 15 residues. Trimming pared 4 bases from V and 7 bases from J, leaving 14 bases between. The germline V gene has CDR1 MGHDK and CDR2 SYGVNS. The CDR3 coding sequence is TGTGCCAGCAGTGCCCAAGGGGGGGTCAATTCACCCCTCCACTTT. This translates into CASSAQGGVNSPLHF.

The chain's CDR3 is CASSLDREGNQPQHF. CDR3 in DNA: TGTGCCAGCAGCTTAGACAGGGAGGGAAATCAGCCCCAGCATTTT. The chain joins TRBV7-9 to TRBJ1-5; maybe TRBD1 (6 bases). Germline values: CDR1 SEHNR, CDR2 FQNEAQ (reference sequence). The CDR3 has 15 residues. The germline V and J ends were trimmed by 1 base and 4 bases, with 11 bases remaining between them.

The V gene is TRBV5-1, the J gene TRBJ1-4; no definite D call. The CDR3 is 13 amino acids. Per the germline V gene, CDR1 is SGHRS and CDR2 is YFSETQ. The ends were cut back, 4 bases at V and 7 bases at J, with 11 bases in the middle. The CDR3 DNA reads TGCGCCAGCAGCCAGGACGTAGTTGAAAAACTGTTTTTT. This sequence encodes CASSQDVVEKLFF.

This clonotype came up many times. The chain carries TRBV7-8 and TRBJ1-5; tentatively, D is TRBD1 (5 bases). CDR3 size: 14 residues. Trimming stripped 5 bases from V and 6 bases from J, with 14 bases between. Germline V gives CDR1 SGHVS, CDR2 FQNEAQ. The CDR3 region is CASSPGPGGQPQHF. Here the CDR3 DNA reads TGTGCCAGCAGCCCGGGGCCGGGCGGTCAGCCCCAGCATTTT.

This clonotype was seen ten or more times. J is TRBJ1-1 and V is TRBV29-1; tentatively, D is TRBD1 (5 bases). CDR3 length: 14 residues. With 6 bases removed from V and 0 bases from J, the gap between germline ends came to 14 bases. From germline, CDR1 is SQVTM and CDR2 ANQGSEA. The CDR3 nucleotides are TGCAGCGTGTACTCAAGGGGATTGAACACTGAAGCTTTCTTT. Its translation: CSVYSRGLNTEAFF.

There are many counts of this clonotype. The rearrangement links TRBV28 to TRBJ2-1, with a weak D call TRBD1 (6 bases). This CDR3 has 16 amino acids. Germline CDR1 MDHEN, CDR2 SYDVKM. The V end lost 8 bases, the J end lost 6 bases, and 23 bases lay between the germline ends. The CDR3 DNA sequence: TGTGCCAGCCGATTTTCAAAAACAGGGAATCTCAATGAGCAGTTCTTC. This gives the protein CASRFSKTGNLNEQFF.

Remarks on this clonotype: This may arise from a read error, as a much more abundant clone is one base away. This chain uses TRBV7-2 with TRBJ2-2; TRBD2 aligns across 7 bases. The junction had 16 bases not matched to a gene; V was cut back by 9 bases and J by 6 bases. Germline V lookup: CDR1 SGHTA, CDR2 FQGNSA. The CDR3 covers 16 residues. The CDR3 coding sequence is TGTGCCAGAAGAGGACCCGGCGGGGGAATCCCCGGGGAGCTGTTTTTT. As protein: CARRGPGGGIPGELFF.

This clonotype came up many times. This chain links TRBV5-1 with TRBJ2-1; TRBD2 matches 8 bases. Germline trimming cut 2 bases from V and 4 bases from J; bases unmatched to any gene: 5. Germline V gene sequence: CDR1 SGHRS, CDR2 YFSETQ. This CDR3 comprises 15 residues. CDR3 residues: CASSLELAAYNEQFF. The DNA of the CDR3 is TGCGCCAGCAGCTTAGAACTAGCGGCGTACAATGAGCAGTTCTTC.

The chain recombines TRBV29-1 with TRBJ2-3; tentatively, D is TRBD2 (6 bases). This CDR3 spans 14 amino acids. The germline gives CDR1 SQVTM, CDR2 ANQGSEA. V lost 7 bases, J lost 2 bases, and 16 bases lay in between. The CDR3 here is CSGFRGGVTDTQYF. In DNA form, the CDR3 reads TGCAGCGGCTTTCGTGGCGGGGTCACAGATACGCAGTATTTT.

This clonotype occurred a few times. V and J are TRBV11-2 and TRBJ2-1, with D perhaps TRBD2 (6 bases). Trimming shortened V by 7 bases and J by 5 bases, and 12 bases separated the two germline ends. The CDR3 totals 13 residues. Germline V gene lookup returns CDR1 SGHAT and CDR2 FQNNGV. The CDR3 reads CASKTSRHNEQFF. DNA for the CDR3: TGTGCCAGCAAAACTAGCAGGCACAATGAGCAGTTCTTC. Based on the CDR3 plus reference TRBV11-2 and TRBJ2-1, the full variable domain is EAGVAQSPRYKIIEKRQSVAFWCNPISGHATLYWYQQILGQGPKLLIQFQNNGVVDDSQLPKDRFSAERLKGVDSTLKIQPAKLEDSAVYLCASKTSRHNEQFFGPGTRLTVL.

This clonotype was recorded many times. The V gene is TRBV3-1, the J gene TRBJ2-7, with D tentatively TRBD1 (6 bases). CDR3 length: 14 residues. Germline V lookup: CDR1 LGHDT, CDR2 YNNKEL (reference sequence). Between the trimmed V and J ends, which lost 1 base and 2 bases, there was a span of 9 bases. The CDR3 sequence is CASSQAGAPYEQYF. The CDR3 DNA reads TGTGCCAGCAGCCAAGCAGGGGCCCCCTACGAGCAGTACTTC.

This clonotype has a single count. This likely stems from a read error, as it lies one base from a far larger clone. The chain couples TRBV6-5 to TRBJ2-1, with no clear D. The length of the CDR3 is 14 residues. From germline, CDR1 is MNHEY and CDR2 SVGAGI. V lost 9 bases to trimming and J lost 6 bases, with 18 bases between them. DNA for the CDR3: TGTGCCAGGAGTACCCTAACAGCTCCCAATGAGCAGTTCTTC. Amino acid sequence: CARSTLTAPNEQFF.

The table lists this clonotype with many counts. This chain connects TRBV28 to TRBJ1-1; possible D gene TRBD1, 5 bases. V shed 7 bases and J shed 0 bases, with 9 bases lying between them. Germline V CDR1 and CDR2: MDHEN, SYDVKM. The CDR3 loop spans 13 amino acids. The CDR3 here is CASTRQMNTEAFF. The CDR3 DNA follows: TGTGCCAGCACCCGACAGATGAACACTGAAGCTTTCTTT.

In regard to this clonotype: A much larger clone is a single base away; this may be a read error. In this CDR3 the conserved last residue, phenylalanine or tryptophan, is missing, so a read error is likely. The chain links TRBV7-3 to TRBJ1-1; no clear D gene. The CDR3 is 14 amino acids. Germline CDR1 and CDR2: SGHTA and FQGTGA. Trimming took off 6 bases at V and 1 base at J, with 12 bases between the two ends. CDR3 amino acids: CASSPTRTNTEAFI. In nucleotides, the CDR3 is TGTGCCAGCAGTCCTACTCGTACGAACACTGAAGCTTTCATT.

In the case of this clonotype: Compared with germline, one end of the junction differs, possibly owing to a read error. The chain's CDR3 is CASSGGRPGDTQYF. The CDR3 nucleotides are TGTGCTAGCAGTGGGGGCAGACCCGGGGATACGCAGTATTTT. V usage is TRBV25-1 and J usage is TRBJ2-3; possibly TRBD1 for D (6 bases). The CDR3 length is 14 residues. Germline values: CDR1 MGHDK, CDR2 SYGVNS.